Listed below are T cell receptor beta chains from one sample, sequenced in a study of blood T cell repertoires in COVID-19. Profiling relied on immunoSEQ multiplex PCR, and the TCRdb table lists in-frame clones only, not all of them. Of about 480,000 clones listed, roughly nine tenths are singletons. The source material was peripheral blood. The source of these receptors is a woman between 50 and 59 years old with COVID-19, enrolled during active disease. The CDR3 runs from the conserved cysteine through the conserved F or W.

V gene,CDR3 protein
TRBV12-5,CASGTSAGWTGGLQGYGYTF
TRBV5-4,CASSYDRSNQPQHF
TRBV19,CASESGTGGISEKLFF
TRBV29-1,CSSMTGGDTEAFF
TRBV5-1,CASSLDGSGGADTQYF
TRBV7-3,CASSLSPTSLNTEAFF
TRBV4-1,CASSQDQRQGAQDTQYF
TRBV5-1,CASRSDRALYGYTF
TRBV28,CASSLTAGYGYTF
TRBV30,CAWSVSYSSYEQYF
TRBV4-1,CASSQGAGVRGYTF
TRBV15,CATSNGQGSGANVLTF
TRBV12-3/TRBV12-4,CASSLSENTQYF
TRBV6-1,CASSEGSVATQHF
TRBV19,CATLTGNTEAFF
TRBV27,CASSFASGGASPGELFF
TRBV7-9,CASSFGTNYNEQFF
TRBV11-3,CASSLGGSSYEQYF
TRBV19,CASSGWDRVFIAGVSYGYTF
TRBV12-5,CASAGTVPETQYF
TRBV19,CASSIGRVSQYTDTQYF
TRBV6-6,CASSLGTAYGYTF
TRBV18,CASSSGTAPGNTIYF
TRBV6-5,CASRRGGNTEAFF
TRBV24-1,CARVALGGYTF
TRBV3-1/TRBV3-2,CASSQGSAGVPYEQYF
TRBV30,CAWSVRGGGHTEAFF
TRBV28,CASRLMGGAGNTEAFF
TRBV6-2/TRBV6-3,CASSYGTGGAFF
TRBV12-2,CASLSMQVGGYYEQYF
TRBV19,CASSMFGTEAFF
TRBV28,CASSSDSYTEAFF
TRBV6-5,CASSYSMGQGIYGYTF
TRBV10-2,CASGLQSSYEQYF
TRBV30,CAWSQGGNQPQHF
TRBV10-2,CASIGTDGSVGQYF
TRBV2,CASREEGDQPQHF
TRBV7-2,CASSLPRRGGTFDEQFF
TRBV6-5,CASSYSRGWDTGELFF
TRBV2,CATGTRGYF
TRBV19,CASSATSGRGDTQYF
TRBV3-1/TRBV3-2,CASSQGDRRGFF
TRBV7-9,CASSSGMSEKLFF
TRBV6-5,CASSRGAHEQYF
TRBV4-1,CASSQDSSGARSQYF
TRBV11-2,CASSLGAGLAGDEQYF
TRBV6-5,CASRLQGAGYGYTF
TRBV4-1,CASSQDLEASSGYTF
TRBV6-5,CASSTGRANEKLFF
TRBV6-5,CASGSGGALGGELFF
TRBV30,CAWSVRGVPGANVLTF
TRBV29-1,CSVPTGGLSTDTQYF
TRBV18,CASSPRQGVYEQYF